Presented here are 17 T cell receptor beta chains from one specimen sequenced in a study of vaccination effects on CD4 cells after COVID-19. The authors isolated CD4+ T cells after ten to eleven days of culture. Their target antigens are unknown. Produced via immunoSEQ multiplex PCR; TCRdb's table is partial and in-frame only. The table lists about 37,000 clones, 65% to 75% of them singletons. The specimen comprised CD4+ T cells from PBMCs cultured without peptide, sampled before COVID-19 vaccination. The receptor set was obtained from a human donor who received a COVID-19 vaccine.

The rearrangement joins TRBV6-5 to TRBJ1-1; TRBD1 matches at 8 bases. This CDR3 contains 14 residues. J gave up 3 bases and V 6 bases, and 6 bases lay outside the gene matches. CDR1 and CDR2 (germline): MNHEY, SVGAGI. This CDR3 reads CASRATGVYTEAFF. The CDR3 region has the DNA TGTGCCAGCAGAGCGACAGGGGTCTACACTGAAGCTTTCTTT.

The chain links TRBV20-1 to TRBJ1-2; D unresolved. CDR1 is DFQATT and CDR2 is SNEGSKA in the germline V gene (reference sequence). CDR3 length: 12 amino acids. V dropped 3 bases and J dropped 3 bases, with 8 bases sitting between them. The CDR3 DNA is TGCAGTGCTAGTGGGCAGTACTATGGCTACACCTTC. Amino acid sequence: CSASGQYYGYTF.

The chain is built from TRBV28 and TRBJ2-3; 7 positions match TRBD2. The CDR3 length is 13 residues. After removal of 11 bases from V and 1 base from J, the junction contained 6 bases not matched to a gene. Germline CDR1 and CDR2: MDHEN and SYDVKM. The CDR3 sequence is CAGRGGGTDTQYF. Here the CDR3 DNA reads TGTGCCGGGCGGGGAGGGGGCACAGATACGCAGTATTTT.

This rearrangement joins TRBV3-1 (or the pseudogene TRBV3-2) to TRBJ1-3, with 8 bases fitting TRBD1. The CDR3 runs to 14 residues. The germline V gene has CDR1 LGHDT and CDR2 YNNKEL (reference sequence). After removal of 4 bases from V and 5 bases from J, the junction contained 4 bases not matched to a gene. DNA for the CDR3: TGTGCCAGCAGCCCTGGACAGGGTAGAAACACCATATATTTT. Protein sequence: CASSPGQGRNTIYF.

CDR3 protein: CASSPYGGQGTEAFF. The CDR3 bases are TGTGCCAGCTCACCATATGGGGGGCAGGGCACTGAAGCTTTCTTT. V and J are TRBV18 and TRBJ1-1; perhaps TRBD1 as D (6 bases). The CDR3 loop spans 15 amino acids. Germline CDR1 is KGHSH and CDR2 is LQKENI. V lost 2 bases and J 4 bases, leaving 14 bases between the germline ends.

The rearrangement uses TRBV5-1 and TRBJ2-7; TRBD1 matches at 9 bases. CDR1 and CDR2 from the germline V gene are SGHRS and YFSETQ. J lost 2 bases, V lost 0 bases, and 3 bases had no gene match. The CDR3 consists of 15 residues. CDR3 coding DNA: TGCGCCAGCAGCTTGGGCGGGACAGGGACCTACGAGCAGTACTTC. Its translation is CASSLGGTGTYEQYF.

The chain links TRBV5-6 to TRBJ1-2, with D possibly TRBD1 on 6 matching bases. Trimming took 3 bases from V and 4 from J, leaving 10 bases between them. CDR3 length: 13 residues. The germline CDR1 and CDR2 sequences are SGHDT and YYEEEE. This CDR3 is CASSSTGSYGYTF. The CDR3, as DNA: TGTGCCAGCAGCTCGACAGGATCCTATGGCTACACCTTC. Full variable domain (outside the CDR3, taken from reference TRBV5-6 and TRBJ1-2): DAGVTQSPTHLIKTRGQQVTLRCSPKSGHDTVSWYQQALGQGPQFIFQYYEEEERQRGNFPDRFSGHQFPNYSSELNVNALLLGDSALYLCASSSTGSYGYTFGSGTRLTVV.

The chain couples TRBV4-3 to TRBJ2-1; weak D call: TRBD2 (5 bases). V gave up 6 bases and J gave up 4 bases, with 10 bases separating them. The germline CDR1 and CDR2 sequences are LGHNA and YSLEER. The CDR3 loop spans 13 amino acids. CDR3 nucleotide sequence: TGCGCCAGCAGTCAACTAGATTACAATGAGCAGTTCTTC. Translating it yields CASSQLDYNEQFF.

The J gene is TRBJ1-2, the V gene TRBV6-5, with 11 bases matching TRBD1. V dropped 6 bases and J dropped 4; count of bases not matched to a gene: 7. Germline assignment: CDR1 MNHEY and CDR2 SVGAGI. This CDR3 contains 15 residues. As DNA, the CDR3 is TGTGCCAGCAGGATAGGACAGGGGGCGGCCTATGGCTACACCTTC. Protein: CASRIGQGAAYGYTF.

The V and J genes are TRBV30 and TRBJ2-1; D perhaps matches TRBD2 (6 bases). Germline V gene data show CDR1 as GTSNPN and CDR2 as SVGIG (reference sequence). V shed 3 bases and J shed 4 bases, with 13 bases lying between them. CDR3 length equals 14 residues. CDR3 coding DNA: TGTGCCTGGAGGGGGTTAGCGGTATACAATGAGCAGTTCTTC. Its protein is CAWRGLAVYNEQFF.

The chain combines TRBV7-8 with TRBJ2-7, with a possible D match to TRBD2 (6 bases). V gave up 4 bases and J gave up 3 bases, with 10 bases separating them. The CDR3 sequence is 13 residues long. CDR1 SGHVS and CDR2 FQNEAQ come from the germline V gene. The CDR3 region is CASSYRRDYEQYF. The CDR3 coding sequence is TGTGCCAGCAGCTACAGGCGGGACTACGAGCAGTACTTC.

By share, this clone counts as medium-sized. This chain links TRBV2 with TRBJ1-3; D gene uncertain. The length of the CDR3 is 14 residues. Between the trimmed V and J ends, which lost 8 bases and 2 bases, there was a span of 13 bases. Germline lookup yields CDR1 SNHLY and CDR2 FYNNEI. The CDR3 protein is CASLPIITGNTIYF. In nucleotides, the CDR3 is TGTGCCAGCCTTCCCATAATCACTGGAAACACCATATATTTT.

V and J are TRBV7-9 and TRBJ2-3, with 8 bases aligning to TRBD2. Germline V CDR1 and CDR2: SEHNR, FQNEAQ (reference sequence). The V segment lost 0 bases and the J segment 6 bases; nucleotides outside the gene matches: 5. This CDR3 has 15 amino acids. In nucleotides, the CDR3 is TGTGCCAGCAGCTTAGCCAGCGGGGGAGGGGATACGCAGTATTTT. The encoded protein is CASSLASGGGDTQYF.

This chain uses TRBV2 with TRBJ2-1; D gene ambiguous. V gave up 0 bases and J gave up 4 bases, with 4 bases separating them. The germline CDR1 and CDR2 sequences are SNHLY and FYNNEI. The CDR3 spans 13 residues. The CDR3 reads CASSEAQYNEQFF. DNA of the CDR3: TGTGCCAGCAGTGAAGCGCAGTACAATGAGCAGTTCTTC.

The chain couples TRBV18 to TRBJ2-2, with D possibly matching TRBD2 (7 bases). Germline assignment: CDR1 KGHSH and CDR2 LQKENI. V was shortened by 3 bases and J by 4 bases, with 15 bases between the two germline ends. The CDR3 runs to 16 residues. The CDR3 protein is CASSPTNGGPTGELFF. CDR3 sequence (DNA): TGTGCCAGCTCACCGACGAACGGGGGGCCCACCGGGGAGCTGTTTTTT.

The chain recombines TRBV5-8 with TRBJ1-2; D not resolved. V lost 2 bases to trimming and J lost 2 bases, with 7 bases between them. Germline V gives CDR1 SGHTS, CDR2 YDEGEE. CDR3 length equals 13 residues. The CDR3 DNA sequence: TGTGCCAGCAGCTTAGTCCCCAACTATGGCTACACCTTC. Its translation is CASSLVPNYGYTF.

The chain uses TRBV6-5 and TRBJ1-1; D perhaps matches TRBD1 (5 bases). The V end was cut by 6 bases, the J end by 4 bases, with 15 bases between. CDR1 and CDR2 (germline): MNHEY, SVGAGI. The CDR3 consists of 14 residues. The CDR3 here is CASRPRDPGTEAFF. CDR3 nucleotide sequence: TGTGCCAGCAGGCCCCGGGACCCGGGCACTGAAGCTTTCTTT.